This T cell receptor beta chain originates from a study of cytomegalovirus exposure and HLA in healthy donors. PCR was performed using 60 Vbeta and 13 Jbeta primers. Data came from immunoSEQ multiplex PCR; TCRdb stores just in-frame clones and leaves some out. The repertoire holds 35,000 to 55,000 clones, with 70% to 85% as singletons. The germline V gene encodes CDR1 MDHEN and CDR2 SYDVKM. V lost 6 bases to trimming and J lost 4 bases; unmatched junction nucleotides: 5. This CDR3 has 14 amino acids. The source of this sequence is a man aged 30-40 years in good health and CMV-seronegative. The sequencing sample was made of PBMCs. V and J are TRBV28 and TRBJ1-4; TRBD1 matches 7 bases. CDR3 residues: CASRQGQLNEKLFF. As DNA, the CDR3 is TGTGCCAGCAGGCAGGGACAGCTTAATGAAAAACTGTTTTTT.